These 30 T cell receptor beta chains originate from one sample sequenced in a study of cytomegalovirus exposure and HLA in healthy donors (dated by TCRdb to the late 2010s). Library preparation used the immunoSEQ multiplex PCR assay. For the multiplex PCR, a mixture combining 60 forward primers for TCR Vbeta segments and 13 reverse primers for TCR Jbeta segments was used. TCRdb took this table from immuneACCESS and kept in-frame rearrangements with V and J called. Such tables lack part of the clones; where checked against another copy, unresolved V genes explain under half of the gap, and the rest is unexplained. For this sample the table gives around 160,000 clones, of which around 79% were detected only once. 6.5% to 8.5% of the sample goes to the ten largest clones. The sample consisted of PBMCs. These receptors all come from a woman between 40 and 55 years old in good health and CMV-seropositive.

V and J are TRBV4-1 and TRBJ2-2; a weak D match, TRBD1 (5 bases). The CDR3 covers 16 residues. The V end was cut by 7 bases, the J end by 1 base, with 16 bases between. Germline-derived CDR1 and CDR2 are MGHRA and YSYEKL. The CDR3 protein is CASTLKGTGNTGELFF. In DNA form, the CDR3 reads TGCGCCAGCACCTTGAAAGGAACAGGGAACACCGGGGAGCTGTTTTTT.

This clone was detected a few times. V is TRBV5-5 and J is TRBJ2-5; possibly TRBD2 for D (7 bases). CDR1 SGHKS and CDR2 YYEKEE come from the germline V gene (reference sequence). The V end lost 4 bases, the J end lost 5 bases, and 15 bases lay between the germline ends. The length of the CDR3 is 14 residues. CDR3 in amino acids: CASSRGASRETQYF. CDR3 bases: TGTGCCAGCAGCCGGGGGGCCAGCAGGGAGACCCAGTACTTC.

This sequence joins TRBV14 and TRBJ1-2; 11 bases line up with TRBD1. The junction had 8 bases not matched to a gene; V was cut back by 2 bases and J by 3 bases. CDR1 and CDR2 from the germline V gene are SGHDN and FVKESK. The CDR3 totals 17 residues. DNA for the CDR3: TGTGCCAGCAGCCAACACAGGACAGGGGGCGACGACTATGGCTACACCTTC. Translating gives CASSQHRTGGDDYGYTF.

This clone was picked up a small number of times. The V and J genes are TRBV14 and TRBJ2-7; D is unresolved. Germline V gives CDR1 SGHDN, CDR2 FVKESK. Trimming removed 1 base from V and 5 bases from J, with 12 bases in between. The CDR3 has 14 amino acids. The CDR3 nucleotides read TGTGCCAGCAGCCAAGGAGGTAGGCCGGACGAGCAGTACTTC. Its translation: CASSQGGRPDEQYF.

CDR3: CASSQLGGKTQYF. CDR3 sequence (DNA): TGTGCCAGCAGCCAGTTGGGCGGGAAGACCCAGTACTTC. The chain recombines TRBV14 with TRBJ2-5, with a weak D call TRBD2 (6 bases). Per the germline V gene, CDR1 is SGHDN and CDR2 is FVKESK. This CDR3 has 13 residues. V lost 3 bases, J lost 6 bases, and 11 bases lay in between.

The V call is TRBV9, the J call TRBJ1-2, with TRBD1 matching 7 bases. V gave up 4 bases and J gave up 1 base; unmatched junction bases: 4. The V gene's germline CDR1 is SGDLS and CDR2 YYNGEE. This CDR3 is 14 amino acids long. CDR3 region: CASSKGQNNYGYTF. CDR3 nucleotide sequence: TGTGCCAGCAGCAAGGGACAGAATAACTATGGCTACACCTTC.

The CDR3 sequence: CASSDPGEKLFF. The CDR3 DNA follows: TGTGCCAGCAGTGATCCAGGGGAAAAACTGTTTTTT. This chain links TRBV2 with TRBJ1-4; D perhaps matches TRBD1 (5 bases). Germline V lookup: CDR1 SNHLY, CDR2 FYNNEI. The CDR3 runs 12 residues. V dropped 3 bases and J dropped 8 bases, with 7 bases sitting between them.

The J gene is TRBJ1-3, the V gene TRBV14; TRBD1 aligns across 7 bases. The V gene end was trimmed by 4 bases and the J gene end by 4 bases; junction bases not matched to a gene: 10. From germline, CDR1 is SGHDN and CDR2 FVKESK. The CDR3 extends over 16 amino acids. This CDR3 is CASSPAPTGLGNTIYF. Written as DNA, the CDR3 is TGTGCCAGCAGCCCGGCCCCGACAGGGTTGGGAAACACCATATATTTT.

J is TRBJ1-2 and V is TRBV10-2, with 7 bases fitting TRBD1. V shed 10 bases, J shed 4 bases, and the junction held 9 bases outside the gene matches. Looked up from germline, CDR1 is WSHSY and CDR2 is SAAADI. The CDR3 extends over 13 amino acids. The CDR3 protein is CATLQGMSYGYTF. The CDR3 DNA sequence: TGCGCCACCTTACAGGGGATGAGCTATGGCTACACCTTC.

The chain employs TRBV7-6 and TRBJ2-7, with D unresolved. Germline CDR1 and CDR2: SGHVS and FNYEAQ. V was shortened by 1 base and J by 2 bases, with 9 bases between the two germline ends. The CDR3 length is 14 residues. CDR3 sequence: CASSLDYTTYEQYF. In DNA form, the CDR3 reads TGTGCCAGCAGCTTAGACTATACGACCTACGAGCAGTACTTC. The full variable domain, in which reference TRBV7-6 and TRBJ2-7 provide the parts outside the CDR3, is GAGVSQSPRYKVTKRGQDVALRCDPISGHVSLYWYRQALGQGPEFLTYFNYEAQQDKSGLPNDRFSAERPEGSISTLTIQRTEQRDSAMYRCASSLDYTTYEQYFGPGTRLTVT.

The V gene is TRBV5-6, the J gene TRBJ2-2; D gene unclear. The germline V gene has CDR1 SGHDT and CDR2 YYEEEE. The CDR3 is made up of 14 amino acids. Deletions cut 1 base from V and 7 bases from J, with 11 bases between. In DNA, the CDR3 is TGTGCCAGCAGCTTGAATCTAGTGGGCGGGGAGCTGTTTTTT. As protein: CASSLNLVGGELFF.

The V and J genes are TRBV2 and TRBJ2-1, with D possibly TRBD1 on 6 matching bases. Trimming stripped 0 bases from V and 6 bases from J, with 15 bases between. The CDR3 covers 16 residues. Germline V gives CDR1 SNHLY, CDR2 FYNNEI. The CDR3 loop reads CASSEAPGVSFNEQFF. DNA for the CDR3: TGTGCCAGCAGTGAAGCGCCAGGGGTAAGCTTCAATGAGCAGTTCTTC.

This clone was counted only a few times. Germline is not matched at one junction end, which may reflect a read error. The V gene is TRBV10-1, the J gene TRBJ2-7, with TRBD1 as a possible D gene (6 bases). The CDR3 is 12 residues long. CDR1 and CDR2 from the germline V gene are WNHNN and SYGVQD (reference sequence). CDR3 sequence reads: CASSPGTIPQDF. CDR3 bases: TGCGCCAGCAGCCCCGGGACAATCCCCCAAGACTTC.

Remarks on this clone: The identical CDR3 is also encoded by other nucleotide sequences in the sample. The genes are TRBV6-1 and TRBJ2-5, with TRBD1 as a possible D gene (5 bases). Trimming removed 3 bases from V and 5 bases from J, with 10 bases in between. CDR1 and CDR2 from the germline V gene are MNHNS and SASEGT. This CDR3 comprises 13 residues. CDR3 sequence reads: CASSELGRETQYF. For the CDR3, the DNA is TGTGCCAGCAGTGAGCTGGGGCGGGAGACCCAGTACTTC.

The V and J genes are TRBV7-3 and TRBJ2-2; D is perhaps TRBD2 (6 bases). V was trimmed by 5 bases and J by 0 bases, leaving 10 bases between them. Germline lookup yields CDR1 SGHTA and CDR2 FQGTGA. There are 15 residues in the CDR3. The CDR3 DNA reads TGTGCCAGCAGCCTCGGGAGTCCGAACACCGGGGAGCTGTTTTTT. Residues: CASSLGSPNTGELFF.

This chain links TRBV9 with TRBJ1-2; no clear D. V was pared by 1 base and J by 1 base, with 5 bases between. This CDR3 region has 13 residues. The germline gives CDR1 SGDLS, CDR2 YYNGEE. The CDR3 DNA reads TGTGCCAGCAGCGTAACAGATAACTATGGCTACACCTTC. Protein product: CASSVTDNYGYTF.

The chain joins TRBV18 to TRBJ2-1; perhaps TRBD1 as D (6 bases). Deletions cut 3 bases from V and 0 bases from J, with 18 bases between. From germline, CDR1 is KGHSH and CDR2 LQKENI. The CDR3 extends over 18 amino acids. The CDR3 loop is CASSPRSRTGNSYNEQFF. In DNA, the CDR3 is TGTGCCAGCTCACCTAGGTCCCGCACAGGGAACTCCTACAATGAGCAGTTCTTC. Full variable domain (remainder filled in from reference TRBV18 and TRBJ2-1): NAGVMQNPRHLVRRRGQEARLRCSPMKGHSHVYWYRQLPEEGLKFMVYLQKENIIDESGMPKERFSAEFPKEGPSILRIQQVVRGDSAAYFCASSPRSRTGNSYNEQFFGPGTRLTVL.

This rearrangement joins TRBV4-1 to TRBJ2-1; D remains ambiguous. Germline V CDR1 and CDR2: MGHRA, YSYEKL. Trimming pared 2 bases from V and 9 bases from J, leaving 17 bases between. The CDR3 covers 15 residues. The CDR3 region has the DNA TGCGCCAGCAGCCAAATTCACGGTCCATGGGCTGAGCAGTTCTTC. Translating it yields CASSQIHGPWAEQFF.

J is TRBJ1-3 and V is TRBV6-6, with D perhaps TRBD1 (5 bases). The V end was cut by 3 bases, the J end by 2 bases, with 8 bases between. Germline values: CDR1 MNHNY, CDR2 SVGAGI (reference sequence). The CDR3 runs to 14 residues. CDR3 loop: CASSYVRAGNTIYF. CDR3 sequence (DNA): TGTGCCAGCAGTTATGTCAGGGCTGGAAACACCATATATTTT.

This chain links TRBV19 with TRBJ2-5, with 8 bases matching TRBD1. The germline CDR1 and CDR2 sequences are LNHDA and SQIVND (reference sequence). The CDR3 totals 16 residues. The ends lost 3 bases at V and 3 bases at J; junction bases unmatched: 9. This CDR3 reads CASSIGTGPGKETQYF. For the CDR3, the DNA is TGTGCCAGTAGTATCGGGACAGGTCCCGGTAAAGAGACCCAGTACTTC. Using reference TRBV19 and TRBJ2-5 for the parts outside the CDR3, the full variable domain is DGGITQSPKYLFRKEGQNVTLSCEQNLNHDAMYWYRQDPGQGLRLIYYSQIVNDFQKGDIAEGYSVSREKKESFPLTVTSAQKNPTAFYLCASSIGTGPGKETQYFGPGTRLLVL.

This clone was observed a few times. The CDR3 loop reads CASSLGTGRETQYF. The CDR3 DNA reads as TGTGCCAGCAGCTTGGGAACAGGGCGAGAGACCCAGTACTTC. The chain uses TRBV5-4 and TRBJ2-5, with D possibly TRBD1 on 6 matching bases. V was clipped by 0 bases and J by 4 bases, with 10 bases between them. This CDR3 contains 14 residues. Germline CDR1 and CDR2: SGHNT and YYREEE (reference sequence).

The chain links TRBV7-9 to TRBJ1-3; no clear D. The CDR3 length is 13 residues. From germline, CDR1 is SEHNR and CDR2 FQNEAQ (reference sequence). Trimming shortened V by 3 bases and J by 2 bases, and 5 bases separated the two germline ends. CDR3 sequence reads: CASSFDTGNTIYF. The CDR3 DNA reads TGTGCCAGCAGCTTCGACACTGGAAACACCATATATTTT.

The chain carries TRBV6-1 and TRBJ2-5; TRBD2 matches at 8 bases. The closer fit of TRBJ2-7 to the DNA end suggests the J call may be wrong. Germline loops: CDR1 MNHNS, CDR2 SASEGT. This CDR3 has 14 residues. Here the CDR3 reads CASRSGGVVYEQYF. DNA for the CDR3: TGTGCCAGCAGGAGCGGGGGTGTAGTCTACGAGCAGTACTTC.

This clone was seen just once. This chain links TRBV27 with TRBJ2-1, with a possible D match to TRBD1 (6 bases). The ends were cut back, 6 bases at V and 9 bases at J, with 15 bases in the middle. Germline CDR1 and CDR2: MNHEY and SMNVEV (reference sequence). CDR3 size: 13 residues. The CDR3 DNA reads TGTGCCAGCAGATACAGGGTCGGGGTTGAGCAGTTCTTC. Protein: CASRYRVGVEQFF.

This clone occurred many times. In DNA form, the CDR3 reads TGTGCCAGCAGTCTACAGGAGGGGTCTGAAGCTTTCTTT. Translation gives CASSLQEGSEAFF. The chain carries TRBV2 and TRBJ1-1; D perhaps matches TRBD1 (5 bases). This CDR3 is built from 13 residues. V lost 5 bases and J 6 bases, leaving 13 bases between the germline ends. CDR1 is SNHLY, CDR2 FYNNEI, per germline.

The V gene is TRBV19, the J gene TRBJ2-7, with 7 nucleotides matching TRBD1. J gave up 7 bases and V 6 bases, and 12 bases lay outside the gene matches. The CDR3 loop spans 14 amino acids. Germline V gives CDR1 LNHDA, CDR2 SQIVND (reference sequence). The CDR3 region has the DNA TGTGCCAGTAGCAGACAGGGCAAGAATTTTGAGCAGTACTTC. Protein product: CASSRQGKNFEQYF.

V is TRBV2 and J is TRBJ1-1, with D uncertain. This CDR3 has 14 residues. Looked up from germline, CDR1 is SNHLY and CDR2 is FYNNEI. The V end lost 6 bases, the J end lost 1 base, and 12 bases lay between the germline ends. The CDR3 protein is CASSPGLSNTEAFF. CDR3 in DNA: TGTGCCAGCAGCCCAGGACTCTCGAACACTGAAGCTTTCTTT.

The chain joins TRBV5-6 to TRBJ1-3; D may be TRBD1 (6 bases). This CDR3 comprises 16 residues. CDR1 SGHDT and CDR2 YYEEEE come from the germline V gene. The ends were cut back, 5 bases at V and 0 bases at J, with 15 bases in the middle. The CDR3 DNA reads as TGTGCCAGCAGTCGGCCAGGGGTACTCTCTGGAAACACCATATATTTT. Translating gives CASSRPGVLSGNTIYF.

The chain is built from TRBV19 and TRBJ1-5; the D gene is possibly TRBD1 (6 bases). The CDR3 extends over 17 amino acids. V lost 7 bases and J 4 bases, leaving 23 bases between the germline ends. Germline CDR1 reads LNHDA; CDR2 reads SQIVND (reference sequence). The CDR3 coding sequence is TGTGCCAGTACGGATGGAAGGGACACCTGGGGGAATCAGCCCCAGCATTTT. Translated, it gives CASTDGRDTWGNQPQHF.

The V gene is TRBV5-4, the J gene TRBJ1-2; D possibly corresponds to TRBD1 (6 bases). This CDR3 contains 14 residues. With 6 bases removed from V and 6 bases from J, the gap between germline ends came to 18 bases. The germline V gene has CDR1 SGHNT and CDR2 YYREEE (reference sequence). CDR3 in DNA: TGTGCCAGCACCCTATGGGGGGGCGCGGATGGCTACACCTTC. Its protein product is CASTLWGGADGYTF.